This T cell receptor (beta chain) was sequenced in a study of blood T cell repertoires in COVID-19. The CDR3 extends over 14 amino acids. Germline V lookup: CDR1 SGHRS, CDR2 YFSETQ. V gave up 6 bases and J gave up 1 base; unmatched junction bases: 4. Clones were read by immunoSEQ multiplex PCR, and TCRdb kept only the in-frame ones, dropping some. Found here are about 130,000 clones, more than 85% of them singletons; the top ten hold roughly 18%. The sample comprised peripheral blood. J is TRBJ2-3 and V is TRBV5-1, with 8 bases identical to TRBD1. The receptor was isolated from a man aged 45 to 65 with active or convalescent COVID-19. The DNA of the CDR3 is TGCGCCAGCAACACAGGGGGTGGCACAGATACGCAGTATTTT. Residues: CASNTGGGTDTQYF.